Reported below is one TCR beta chain. Its specificity is unknown. This sample is drawn from a study of long-term antiretroviral therapy in people with HIV. Sequencing relied on immunoSEQ assay v3.0, run at survey level. Sequencing targeted roughly 35,000-55,000 T-cell genomes per sample. Profiling relied on immunoSEQ multiplex PCR, and the TCRdb table lists in-frame clones only, not all of them. The table has 24,000 or so clones, around 88% seen once; the top ten hold under 6%. Overall study results and limits: ART was followed by higher diversity that remained below transplant donor controls.

V lost 0 bases to trimming and J lost 10 bases, with 7 bases between them. CDR3 length equals 11 residues. Per germline, CDR1 SGHRS and CDR2 YFSETQ. This sequence joins TRBV5-1 and TRBJ1-2; D gene uncertain. The source was unsorted PBMCs, collected 3 years after starting antiretroviral therapy. This clonotype originated in a man aged 18 to 30 with HIV. CDR3 sequence: CASSLEGVYTF. Written as DNA, the CDR3 is TGCGCCAGCAGCTTGGAGGGAGTCTACACCTTC.